This TCR beta chain was captured by sequencing in a study of blood T cells in healthy people across ages (dated by TCRdb to about 2015). In terms of the full investigation: In model experiments, template switching captured about one uniquely barcoded TCR beta cDNA molecule for every two T cells. The study analyzed two additional independent replicas of 1 million unique cDNA reads from the same blood draw for two donors, one aged 18 to 30 and one aged 80 or older. To avoid experimental bias, donors of different ages were randomly spread across the sequencing lanes. Donors were grouped into four age groups: young (average roughly 17 years), middle-aged (less than 40), aged (approximately 67) and long-lived (around 82). To track age-related changes in TCR beta repertoire diversity, the study relied on deep sequencing normalized with unique cDNA molecular identifiers.

Systemically healthy Caucasian individuals from Russia, 39 in total and aged about 6 to 95 years, were included as donors. Each donor gave 8.5 to 10 milliliters of peripheral blood, collected into EDTA-treated Vacutainer tubes. Ficoll-Paque density-gradient centrifugation was used to isolate PBMCs, with at least 7 million obtained per sample. Total RNA, at least 6 micrograms per sample, was extracted from PBMCs with Trizol reagent. Naive CD45RAhigh/CD27high T cell percentages were measured by flow cytometry on a PBMC aliquot from every donor. The method was 5' RACE. Sequencing relied on an Illumina HiSeq 2500. A second 7 to 11 cycle PCR used a sample-barcoded 5' primer and a J-beta primer mix. A unique molecular identifier was introduced onto each TCR beta cDNA molecule by a template-switch 5' adaptor carrying 12 random nucleotides. Each sample yielded at least 2.5 million CDR3-containing paired-end reads. First-strand cDNA synthesis was performed from all RNA using the Mint cDNA synthesis kit, with priming by a TRBC-specific oligonucleotide. Following uracil-DNA glycosylase treatment, a first 18-cycle PCR with universal primers M1SS and BC2_uni_R was performed on all cDNA. In the source study's methods: For normalization, 1 million high-quality reads, each with a distinct molecular identifier, were randomly selected from each sample. Reads sharing molecular identifiers were discarded rather than binned into consensus sequences. MiTCR, with a Q25 quality threshold and the strictest error-elimination algorithm, was used for CDR3 identification, clonotype clustering and error correction. A nonparametric unseen species model with Euler transformation was used to estimate a lower bound on total TCR beta diversity. TCRdb reworked the public reads: Q25 trimming with fastp, MiXCR clone assembly, productive beta chains retained. Rows are combined by CDR3 protein, so each entry shows the most common genes and DNA. TCRdb, not the authors, supplied the V and J calls. The sample has over 1,500,000 distinct CDR3 sequences on record, approximately 50% of them singletons. The top ten clones comprise less than 2.5% of the sample.

The investigation overall reported the following: Estimates of total diversity based on one million sequenced T cells were considered lower bounds and underestimates. The percentage of naive T cells measured by flow cytometry correlated strongly with observed TCR beta diversity. Donor CMV infection status was unknown, potentially confounding age-related changes in expanded clonotypes. Since profiling was done on bulk unsorted PBMCs, naive and antigen-experienced compartments could not be conclusively compared. Observed TCR beta diversity per million T cells fell roughly linearly with age, and a significant reduction was already apparent by age roughly 40. The long-lived group showed more naive CD4+ T cells, fewer expanded clones and increased TCR diversity than the aged group, suggesting age selection.

On this clonotype itself: What antigen it recognizes has not been identified. No much larger clone is present one base from it, and per-base qualities are unavailable.

The CDR3 measures 15 amino acids from cysteine to phenylalanine. The CDR3 DNA has 45 bases and is translated from base 1. CDR1 SGDLS and CDR2 YYNGEE were looked up in the germline V gene. V sheds 4 bases and J sheds 2 bases, leaving 15 bases between their ends. Sequencing input: blood. The origin of this receptor is a woman between 35 and 50 years old in good health. The chain couples TRBV9 to TRBJ2-5, and possibly TRBD2, on 6 matching bases. The bases read TGTGCCAGCAGCCCGACCGCGGGGATTCAAGAGACCCAGTACTTC. Translated, this is CASSPTAGIQETQYF.